This T cell receptor beta chain came from a study of identical twins. Unique molecular identifiers were present on the cDNA, which also gained a universal primer site by template switching. TCRdb recomputed calls from the 5' RACE reads with MiXCR, one row per CDR3 protein. The sample lists about 730,000 distinct CDR3 sequences, 21% occurring once. The CDR3 totals 14 residues. The ends were cut back, 0 bases at V and 5 bases at J, with 8 bases in the middle. The germline gives CDR1 SGDLS, CDR2 YYNGEE. These data are also associated with another study on T cells expressing NK-cell markers.

The clonotype comes from a woman under 30 in good health. V and J are TRBV9 and TRBJ2-2; perhaps TRBD2 as D (6 bases). Specimen: PBMCs. The CDR3 region is CASSVGGVTGELFF. DNA for the CDR3: TGTGCCAGCAGCGTAGGGGGGGTGACCGGGGAGCTGTTTTTT. Drawing the rest from reference TRBV9 and TRBJ2-2, the complete variable domain is DSGVTQTPKHLITATGQRVTLRCSPRSGDLSVYWYQQSLDQGLQFLIQYYNGEERAKGNILERFSAQQFPDLHSELNLSSLELGDSALYFCASSVGGVTGELFFGEGSRLTVL.